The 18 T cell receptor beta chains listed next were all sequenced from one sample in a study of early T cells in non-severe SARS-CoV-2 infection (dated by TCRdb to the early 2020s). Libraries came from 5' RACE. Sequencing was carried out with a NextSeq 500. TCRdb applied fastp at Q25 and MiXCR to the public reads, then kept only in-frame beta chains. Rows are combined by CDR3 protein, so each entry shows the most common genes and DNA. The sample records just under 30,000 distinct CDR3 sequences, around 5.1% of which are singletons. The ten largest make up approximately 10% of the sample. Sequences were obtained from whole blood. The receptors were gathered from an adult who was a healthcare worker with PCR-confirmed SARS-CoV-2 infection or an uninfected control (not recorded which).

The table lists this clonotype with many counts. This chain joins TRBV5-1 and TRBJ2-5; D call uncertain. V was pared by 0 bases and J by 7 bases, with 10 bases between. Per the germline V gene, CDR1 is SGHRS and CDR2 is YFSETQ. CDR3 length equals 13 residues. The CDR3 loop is CASSLVEVGTQYF. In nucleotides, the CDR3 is TGCGCCAGCAGCTTGGTGGAAGTTGGGACCCAGTACTTC. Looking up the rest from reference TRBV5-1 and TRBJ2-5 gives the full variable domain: KAGVTQTPRYLIKTRGQQVTLSCSPISGHRSVSWYQQTPGQGLQFLFEYFSETQRNKGNFPGRFSGRQFSNSRSEMNVSTLELGDSALYLCASSLVEVGTQYFGPGTRLLVL.

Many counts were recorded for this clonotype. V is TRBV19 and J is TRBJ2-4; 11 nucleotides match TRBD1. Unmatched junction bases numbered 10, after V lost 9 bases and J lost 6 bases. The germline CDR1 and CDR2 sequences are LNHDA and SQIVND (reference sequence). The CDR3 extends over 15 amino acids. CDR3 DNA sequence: TGTGCCAGCTCATCGGACAGGGGGCACTTAAACATTCAGTACTTC. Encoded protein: CASSSDRGHLNIQYF.

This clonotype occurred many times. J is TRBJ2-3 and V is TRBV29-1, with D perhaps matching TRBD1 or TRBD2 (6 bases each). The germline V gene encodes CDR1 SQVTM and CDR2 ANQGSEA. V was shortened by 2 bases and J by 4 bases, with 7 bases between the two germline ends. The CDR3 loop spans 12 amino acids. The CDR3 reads CSVERGPDTQYF. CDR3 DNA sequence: TGCAGCGTTGAACGGGGGCCAGATACGCAGTATTTT.

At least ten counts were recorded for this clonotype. The CDR3 DNA is TGTGCCAGCAGCCGGATTAGCGGGGGGGGTAACACAGATACGCAGTATTTT. Protein product: CASSRISGGGNTDTQYF. The chain uses TRBV7-8 and TRBJ2-3; 11 bases map to TRBD2. The CDR3 has 17 residues. V lost 5 bases and J lost 2; bases outside the gene matches: 9. CDR1 and CDR2 from the germline V gene are SGHVS and FQNEAQ.

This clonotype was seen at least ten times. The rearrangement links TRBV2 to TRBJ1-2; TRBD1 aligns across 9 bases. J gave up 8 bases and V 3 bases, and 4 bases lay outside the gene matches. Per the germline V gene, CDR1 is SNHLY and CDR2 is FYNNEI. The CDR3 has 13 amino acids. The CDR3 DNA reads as TGTGCCAGCAGTGAGGACAGGGGCGGCGGCTACACCTTC. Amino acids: CASSEDRGGGYTF.

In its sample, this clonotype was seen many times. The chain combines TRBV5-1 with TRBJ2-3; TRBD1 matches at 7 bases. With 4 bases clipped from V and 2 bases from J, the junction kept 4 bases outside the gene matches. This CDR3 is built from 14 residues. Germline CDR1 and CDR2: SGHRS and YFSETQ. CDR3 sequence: CASSKGQNTDTQYF. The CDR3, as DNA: TGCGCCAGCAGCAAGGGACAGAACACAGATACGCAGTATTTT.

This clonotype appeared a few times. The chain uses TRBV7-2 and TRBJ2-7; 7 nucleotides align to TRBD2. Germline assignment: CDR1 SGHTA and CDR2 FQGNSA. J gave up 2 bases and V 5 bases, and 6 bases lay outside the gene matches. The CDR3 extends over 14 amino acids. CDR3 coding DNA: TGTGCCAGCAGCGTCACCGGGACTACCTACGAGCAGTACTTC. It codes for CASSVTGTTYEQYF.

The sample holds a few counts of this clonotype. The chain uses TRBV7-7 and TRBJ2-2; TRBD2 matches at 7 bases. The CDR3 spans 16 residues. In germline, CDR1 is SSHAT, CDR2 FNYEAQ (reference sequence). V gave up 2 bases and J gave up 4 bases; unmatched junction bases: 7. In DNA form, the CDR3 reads TGTGCCAGCAGCTTAAATGGCGGGAGTGGCACCGGGGAGCTGTTTTTT. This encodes CASSLNGGSGTGELFF.

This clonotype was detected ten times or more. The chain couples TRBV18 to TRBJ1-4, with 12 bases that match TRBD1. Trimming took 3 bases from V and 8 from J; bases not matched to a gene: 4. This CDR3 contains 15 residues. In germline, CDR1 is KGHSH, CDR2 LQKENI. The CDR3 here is CASSPPGQGAEKLFF. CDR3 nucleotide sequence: TGTGCCAGCTCACCGCCGGGACAGGGGGCGGAAAAACTGTTTTTT.

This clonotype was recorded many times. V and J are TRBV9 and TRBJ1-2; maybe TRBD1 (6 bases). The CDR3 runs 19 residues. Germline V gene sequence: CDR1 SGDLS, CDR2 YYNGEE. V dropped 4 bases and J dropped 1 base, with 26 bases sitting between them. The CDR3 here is CASSPRPQQQGTYNYGYTF. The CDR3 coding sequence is TGTGCCAGCAGCCCGAGGCCCCAGCAGCAGGGGACGTATAACTATGGCTACACCTTC.

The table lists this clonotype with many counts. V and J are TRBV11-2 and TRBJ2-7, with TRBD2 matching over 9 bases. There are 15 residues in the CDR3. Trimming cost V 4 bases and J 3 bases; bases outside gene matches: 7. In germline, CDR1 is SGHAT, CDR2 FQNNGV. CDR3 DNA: TGTGCCAGCAGCTCAGAGACTAGCGGAAGCTACGAGCAGTACTTC. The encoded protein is CASSSETSGSYEQYF.

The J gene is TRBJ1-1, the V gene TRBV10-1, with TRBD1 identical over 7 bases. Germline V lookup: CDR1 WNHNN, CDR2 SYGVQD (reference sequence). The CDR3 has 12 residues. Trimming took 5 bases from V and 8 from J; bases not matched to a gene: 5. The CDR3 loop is CASSKDRREAFF. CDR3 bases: TGCGCCAGCAGTAAGGACAGGAGGGAAGCTTTCTTT.

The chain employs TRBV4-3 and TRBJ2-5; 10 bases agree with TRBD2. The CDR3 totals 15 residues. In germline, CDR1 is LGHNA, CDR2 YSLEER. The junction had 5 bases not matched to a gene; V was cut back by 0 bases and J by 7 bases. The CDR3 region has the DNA TGCGCCAGCAGCCAAGATGGCCTAGCGGGAGCGACCCAGTACTTC. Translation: CASSQDGLAGATQYF.

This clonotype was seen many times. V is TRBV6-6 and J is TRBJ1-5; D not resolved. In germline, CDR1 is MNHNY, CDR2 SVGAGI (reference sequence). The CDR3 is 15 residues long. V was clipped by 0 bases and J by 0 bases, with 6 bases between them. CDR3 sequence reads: CASSYSVGSNQPQHF. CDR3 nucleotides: TGTGCCAGCAGTTACTCCGTGGGTAGCAATCAGCCCCAGCATTTT.

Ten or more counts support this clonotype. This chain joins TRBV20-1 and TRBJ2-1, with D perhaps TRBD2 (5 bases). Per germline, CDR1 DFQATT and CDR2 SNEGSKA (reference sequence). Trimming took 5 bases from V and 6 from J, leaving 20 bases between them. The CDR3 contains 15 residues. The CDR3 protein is CSAHPPAVPSNEQFF. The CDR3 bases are TGCAGTGCTCACCCGCCAGCGGTCCCCTCCAATGAGCAGTTCTTC.

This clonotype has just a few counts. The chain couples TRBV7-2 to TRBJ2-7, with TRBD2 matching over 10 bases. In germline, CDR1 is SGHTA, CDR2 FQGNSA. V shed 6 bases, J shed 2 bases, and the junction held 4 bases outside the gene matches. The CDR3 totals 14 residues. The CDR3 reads CASRTSGTAYEQYF. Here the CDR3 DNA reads TGTGCCAGCAGAACTAGCGGGACAGCCTACGAGCAGTACTTC.

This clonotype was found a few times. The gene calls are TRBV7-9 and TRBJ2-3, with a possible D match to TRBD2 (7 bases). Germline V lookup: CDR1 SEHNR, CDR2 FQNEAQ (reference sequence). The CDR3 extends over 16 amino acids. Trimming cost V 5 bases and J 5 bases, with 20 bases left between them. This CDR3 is CASSPRTGGIGDTQYF. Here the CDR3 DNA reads TGTGCCAGCAGCCCCAGGACGGGGGGCATTGGAGATACGCAGTATTTT.

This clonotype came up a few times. CDR3 bases: TGTGCCAGCAGTTTTGGGATAGCGGGAGACACAGATACGCAGTATTTT. Translated, it gives CASSFGIAGDTDTQYF. The chain joins TRBV28 to TRBJ2-3, with TRBD2 identical over 9 bases. Losses at the gene ends were 3 bases for V and 2 bases for J; bases not matched to a gene: 6. The CDR3 is 16 residues long. The V gene's germline CDR1 is MDHEN and CDR2 SYDVKM.